There are a few counts of the clone carrying this TCR beta chain. CDR3 length: 15 amino acids. The V gene end was trimmed by 0 bases and the J gene end by 3 bases; junction bases not matched to a gene: 4. Germline assignment: CDR1 SGHAT and CDR2 FQNNGV. The data were taken from a study of blood T cells in healthy people across ages. The authors ran a second PCR of roughly 6 to 12 cycles using a sample-barcoded 5' primer and a J-beta primer mix. Each CDR3 protein is one row after TCRdb ran MiXCR on the 5' RACE reads. The table shows around 1,900,000 distinct CDR3 sequences, with around 40% occurring only once.

This receptor was taken from a human donor in good health. The chain employs TRBV11-2 and TRBJ2-7; 8 bases fit TRBD1. Sequencing was carried out using blood. CDR3 region: CASSLDRTGYYEQYF. The CDR3 DNA follows: TGTGCCAGCAGCTTAGATCGGACAGGGTACTACGAGCAGTACTTC.